These 29 T cell receptor beta chains came from one sample sequenced in a study of cytomegalovirus exposure and HLA in healthy donors. 60 Vbeta and 13 Jbeta primers were used in PCR. Clones were read by immunoSEQ multiplex PCR, and TCRdb kept only the in-frame ones, dropping some. This repertoire shows 75,000 to 80,000 clones, around 84% found once; its top ten account for about 9.5%. The sequenced material came from PBMCs. The receptors were gathered from a woman aged 40 to 55 in good health and CMV-seropositive.

The genes are TRBV21-1 and TRBJ1-1; TRBD1, the table's D call, was not compared with the DNA. TRBV21-1 is an annotated pseudogene. This CDR3 has 19 residues. CDR3 region: CASSANGFDKDRDNNEAFF. The CDR3 DNA is TGTGCCAGCAGCGCAAATGGGTTTGACAAGGACAGGGATAATAATGAAGCTTTCTTT.

This clone showed up just once. One end of the junction is discordant with germline, which a read error may explain. The same CDR3 arises from other DNA sequences in this sample as well. V gene TRBV9 combines with J gene TRBJ2-5; 8 nucleotides line up with TRBD1. The CDR3 totals 13 residues. The germline V gene encodes CDR1 SGDLS and CDR2 YYNGEE. This CDR3 is CASIDRGGETQYF. The CDR3 DNA sequence: TGTGCTAGCATTGACAGGGGCGGGGAGACCCAGTACTTC.

This clone was seen a handful of times. This rearrangement joins TRBV11-2 to TRBJ2-5; D call uncertain. Germline CDR1 SGHAT, CDR2 FQNNGV. This CDR3 is 14 amino acids long. Trimming shortened V by 1 base and J by 2 bases, and 8 bases separated the two germline ends. The CDR3 loop reads CASSLGRVQETQYF. The CDR3 DNA sequence: TGTGCCAGCAGCTTAGGTCGGGTACAAGAGACCCAGTACTTC.

The count of this clone is one. The V call is TRBV11-3, the J call TRBJ2-5; possible D gene TRBD2, 6 bases. There are 15 residues in the CDR3. Germline values: CDR1 SGHNT, CDR2 YENEEA. With 1 base removed from V and 1 base from J, the gap between germline ends came to 10 bases. DNA of the CDR3: TGTGCCAGCAGCTTAGGGGCTAGCGTCCAAGAGACCCAGTACTTC. Protein: CASSLGASVQETQYF.

The chain joins TRBV18 to TRBJ1-3; no reliable D call. The CDR3 consists of 16 residues. The V gene's germline CDR1 is KGHSH and CDR2 LQKENI. Trimming left V 4 bases short and J 2 bases short, with 15 bases between. The CDR3, as DNA: TGTGCCAGCTCACGCGAGGGCGGCGGGACTGGAAACACCATATATTTT. As protein: CASSREGGGTGNTIYF.

This clone was seen a handful of times. A read error may account for a junction end that differs from germline. The V and J genes are TRBV7-9 and TRBJ2-1; 10 bases are shared with TRBD2. Germline V gives CDR1 SEHNR, CDR2 FQNEAQ (reference sequence). This CDR3 has 17 amino acids. In DNA, the CDR3 is TGTTCCAGCAGCCCAAGCGCTCGTCAGCGGGGGGGCTATGAGCAGTTCTTC. It specifies CSSSPSARQRGGYEQFF.

The rearrangement joins TRBV4-2 to TRBJ2-2; TRBD2 matches at 8 bases. Germline V CDR1 and CDR2: LGHNA, YNFKEQ. This CDR3 is built from 15 residues. With 0 bases clipped from V and 4 bases from J, the junction kept 1 base outside the gene matches. CDR3 in amino acids: CASSQDGGATGELFF. For the CDR3, the DNA is TGTGCCAGCAGCCAAGACGGGGGGGCCACCGGGGAGCTGTTTTTT.

The chain combines TRBV11-1 with TRBJ2-1; 10 bases map to TRBD1. Trimming cost V 4 bases and J 7 bases; bases outside gene matches: 10. The CDR3 is made up of 16 amino acids. Germline-derived CDR1 and CDR2 are SGHAT and FQDESV (reference sequence). The CDR3 spells CASSSPRDRGANEQFF. CDR3 in DNA: TGTGCCAGCAGCTCCCCTCGGGACAGGGGAGCAAATGAGCAGTTCTTC.

This clone was seen only a few times. The chain has TRBV11-3 and TRBJ2-3; 8 bases fit TRBD1. The germline CDR1 and CDR2 sequences are SGHNT and YENEEA. This CDR3 region has 16 residues. V shed 5 bases and J 5 bases; nucleotides not matched to a gene: 12. The CDR3 is CASSPGGGASRDTQYF. In DNA, the CDR3 is TGTGCCAGCAGCCCAGGGGGCGGCGCAAGTAGAGATACGCAGTATTTT.

This rearrangement joins TRBV6-5 to TRBJ1-1; D gene unclear. CDR1 is MNHEY, CDR2 SVGAGI, per germline. This CDR3 has 13 residues. The V end was cut by 6 bases, the J end by 1 base, with 9 bases between. The CDR3 sequence is CASRTSRNTEAFF. The CDR3 DNA is TGTGCCAGCAGGACTTCACGGAACACTGAAGCTTTCTTT.

This clone occurred once. The CDR3 coding sequence is TGCGCCAGCAGCTCCCCCCTCAGTCAAGAGACCCAGTACTTC. Protein: CASSSPLSQETQYF. This chain uses TRBV5-1 with TRBJ2-5; D uncertain. Looked up from germline, CDR1 is SGHRS and CDR2 is YFSETQ. CDR3 length: 14 residues. Deletions cut 3 bases from V and 2 bases from J, with 11 bases between.

J is TRBJ2-7 and V is TRBV4-3; 10 nucleotides align to TRBD2. In germline, CDR1 is LGHNA, CDR2 YSLEER. This CDR3 region has 15 residues. With 0 bases clipped from V and 10 bases from J, the junction kept 9 bases outside the gene matches. The CDR3 DNA reads TGCGCCAGCAGCCAAGATTACTCTAGCGGGGGACGACAGTACTTC. Residues: CASSQDYSSGGRQYF.

The V call is TRBV30, the J call TRBJ1-5; no clear D gene. Germline CDR1 and CDR2: GTSNPN and SVGIG (reference sequence). This CDR3 is built from 13 residues. Trimming took off 7 bases at V and 2 bases at J, with 12 bases between the two ends. CDR3 amino acids: CASGWSGNQPQHF. The CDR3 DNA reads TGTGCCTCCGGGTGGAGCGGCAATCAGCCCCAGCATTTT.

In this sample, this clone turned up once. The J gene is TRBJ1-2, the V gene TRBV5-8, with no clear D. Germline values: CDR1 SGHTS, CDR2 YDEGEE. This CDR3 is built from 14 residues. The V and J ends lost 3 bases and 1 base respectively, with 10 bases between them. Here the CDR3 reads CASSWLRINYGYTF. CDR3 nucleotides: TGTGCCAGCAGCTGGTTGCGGATTAACTATGGCTACACCTTC.

V is TRBV6-5 and J is TRBJ1-1; D unresolved. V was cut by 0 bases and J by 6 bases, with 11 bases left in between. The V gene's germline CDR1 is MNHEY and CDR2 SVGAGI. The CDR3 covers 14 residues. DNA for the CDR3: TGTGCCAGCAGTTACTCTGGTGTACTACCTGAAGCTTTCTTT. This encodes CASSYSGVLPEAFF.

The genes are TRBV10-3 and TRBJ2-7, with 10 bases matching TRBD1. CDR1 is ENHRY and CDR2 is SYGVKD in the germline V gene. This CDR3 contains 14 residues. Trimming removed 7 bases from V and 0 bases from J; junction bases left unmatched: 3. CDR3 DNA: TGTGCCATCAAAGGACAGGGGGACTCCTACGAGCAGTACTTC. It yields the protein CAIKGQGDSYEQYF.

The chain links TRBV29-1 to TRBJ1-2; tentatively, D is TRBD1 (5 bases). V gave up 4 bases and J gave up 2 bases, with 14 bases separating them. This CDR3 spans 14 amino acids. Per the germline V gene, CDR1 is SQVTM and CDR2 is ANQGSEA. CDR3 amino acids: CSVAGTPENYGYTF. The CDR3 nucleotides are TGCAGCGTTGCCGGGACTCCGGAGAACTATGGCTACACCTTC.

This clone was found a few times. V and J are TRBV19 and TRBJ2-1; D is possibly TRBD2 (6 bases). Germline CDR1 reads LNHDA; CDR2 reads SQIVND (reference sequence). The V end was cut by 1 base, the J end by 8 bases, with 9 bases between. The length of the CDR3 is 13 residues. This CDR3 reads CASSIVRGHEQFF. CDR3 nucleotide sequence: TGTGCCAGTAGTATAGTGCGGGGCCATGAGCAGTTCTTC.

The chain recombines TRBV6-1 with TRBJ1-2, with TRBD1 matching over 8 bases. Germline CDR1 MNHNS, CDR2 SASEGT. The CDR3 contains 16 residues. J gave up 4 bases and V 4 bases, and 11 bases lay outside the gene matches. CDR3 sequence (DNA): TGTGCCAGCAGTGTAATCCCGGGACAGGCGATCTATGGCTACACCTTC. As protein: CASSVIPGQAIYGYTF.

V and J are TRBV6-1 and TRBJ2-7; no definite D call. CDR1 is MNHNS, CDR2 SASEGT, per germline. V was shortened by 7 bases and J by 4 bases, with 14 bases between the two germline ends. There are 13 residues in the CDR3. CDR3 in amino acids: CASTVPGAYEQYF. CDR3 coding DNA: TGTGCCAGCACGGTGCCAGGTGCGTACGAGCAGTACTTC.

V and J are TRBV19 and TRBJ2-7; 7 bases map to TRBD2. The junction had 4 bases not matched to a gene; V was cut back by 2 bases and J by 0 bases. The germline V gene has CDR1 LNHDA and CDR2 SQIVND (reference sequence). This CDR3 region has 15 residues. CDR3 coding DNA: TGTGCCAGTAGTATATCGGGGGGACTCTCCTACGAGCAGTACTTC. As protein: CASSISGGLSYEQYF.

The CDR3 spells CASSYSGGAEDTQYF. The CDR3 DNA reads as TGTGCCAGCAGTTACAGCGGGGGGGCTGAAGATACGCAGTATTTT. This chain joins TRBV6-5 and TRBJ2-3; 10 nucleotides align to TRBD2. V was pared by 2 bases and J by 5 bases, with 4 bases of the junction left unmatched. Germline V gives CDR1 MNHEY, CDR2 SVGAGI. The CDR3 is 15 amino acids.

This clone was seen once. J is TRBJ2-3 and V is TRBV18; TRBD1 might be the D (6 bases). Germline lookup yields CDR1 KGHSH and CDR2 LQKENI. The CDR3 has 15 amino acids. The V gene lost 3 bases and the J gene lost 0 bases, with 10 bases spanning the gap. The CDR3 loop reads CASSPRQASTDTQYF. Here the CDR3 DNA reads TGTGCCAGCTCACCCCGACAGGCTAGCACAGATACGCAGTATTTT.

The V call is TRBV6-5, the J call TRBJ2-7; a weak D match, TRBD1 (5 bases). This CDR3 is built from 11 residues. Germline loops: CDR1 MNHEY, CDR2 SVGAGI. Trimming took off 8 bases at V and 3 bases at J, with 8 bases between the two ends. CDR3 region: CASRQGYEQYF. CDR3 nucleotide sequence: TGTGCCAGCCGTCAGGGCTACGAGCAGTACTTC.

Of note for this clone: The germline gene is not matched at one end of the junction; a read error may be the cause. This rearrangement joins TRBV6-1 to TRBJ2-5, with 8 bases that match TRBD1. CDR3 size: 12 residues. Germline lookup yields CDR1 MNHNS and CDR2 SASEGT. CDR3 protein: CVLGQGQETQYF. The CDR3 nucleotides are TGCGTTTTAGGACAGGGACAAGAGACCCAGTACTTC.

The CDR3 reads CASSRRGTNTGELFF. Here the CDR3 DNA reads TGTGCCAGTAGTAGGCGGGGGACGAACACCGGGGAGCTGTTTTTT. The V call is TRBV19, the J call TRBJ2-2; 7 positions match TRBD2. The V segment lost 4 bases and the J segment 0 bases; nucleotides outside the gene matches: 2. The CDR3 runs 15 residues. Germline V gene sequence: CDR1 LNHDA, CDR2 SQIVND (reference sequence).

The genes are TRBV6-5 and TRBJ2-5, with a possible D match to TRBD2 (6 bases). V was pared by 9 bases and J by 5 bases, with 13 bases between. This CDR3 comprises 12 residues. CDR1 and CDR2 from the germline V gene are MNHEY and SVGAGI. The DNA for the CDR3 is TGTGCCAGTCGACTAGATCATGAGACCCAGTACTTC. It codes for CASRLDHETQYF.

This sequence joins TRBV11-1 and TRBJ2-5; 11 bases align to TRBD2. The end of the DNA is better explained by TRBJ2-7, so the J call may be wrong. CDR3 length equals 16 residues. Germline-derived CDR1 and CDR2 are SGHAT and FQDESV (reference sequence). CDR3 nucleotide sequence: TGTGCCAGCAGCCTCGGGACTAGCGGACATCCCTACGAGCAGTACTTC. It is translated as CASSLGTSGHPYEQYF.

The rearrangement uses TRBV5-4 and TRBJ2-5, with D maybe TRBD1 (6 bases). The closer fit of TRBJ2-7 to the DNA end suggests the J call may be wrong. Germline V gene lookup returns CDR1 SGHNT and CDR2 YYREEE (reference sequence). This CDR3 is built from 17 residues. CDR3 bases: TGTGCCAGCACCCATTCCAATGGGGGCCAAGGCCGCTACGAGCAGTACTTC. This translates into CASTHSNGGQGRYEQYF.